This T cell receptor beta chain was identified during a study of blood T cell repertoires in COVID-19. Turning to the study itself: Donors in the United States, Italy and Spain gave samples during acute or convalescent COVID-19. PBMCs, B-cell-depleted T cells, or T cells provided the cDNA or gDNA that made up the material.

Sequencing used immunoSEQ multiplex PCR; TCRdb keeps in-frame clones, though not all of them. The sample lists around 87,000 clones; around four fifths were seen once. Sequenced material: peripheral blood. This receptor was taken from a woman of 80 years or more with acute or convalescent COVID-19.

The CDR3 DNA is TGCAGCGTTGTAGGGGGGGTAACAGATACGCAGTATTTT. It encodes CSVVGGVTDTQYF. The chain links TRBV29-1 to TRBJ2-3; maybe TRBD2 (7 bases). CDR1 and CDR2 from the germline V gene are SQVTM and ANQGSEA. The CDR3 extends over 13 amino acids. The V end was cut by 4 bases, the J end by 3 bases, with 11 bases between.